The source of this T cell receptor beta chain is a study of T-cell reconstitution after alpha-beta-depleted transplantation in children. Overall study results and limits: Surviving recipient T cells and thymic progenitors underlay high day-60 TCRbeta diversity in some patients. By about two months after transplant, alpha-beta T cells reportedly arose from several hundred graft clones that had expanded.

TCRbeta library preparation incorporated unique molecular identifiers. TCRdb analysed the PCR reads with MiXCR anew, one entry per CDR3 protein. The sample consists of approximately 350,000 distinct CDR3 sequences, 15% to 20% of them appearing once. Germline V gene sequence: CDR1 SGHDT, CDR2 YYEEEE. Losses at the gene ends were 3 bases for V and 2 bases for J; bases not matched to a gene: 3. The CDR3 runs 14 residues. This clonotype came up a few times. The antigen is not known. The origin of this receptor is a male patient between 2 and 10 years old who had a stem cell transplant for acute lymphoblastic leukemia, so the T cells may come from the graft donor. Specimen: PBMCs, mostly from graft donor cells, collected 360 days after TCRalphabeta/CD19-depleted stem cell transplant. The chain uses TRBV5-6 and TRBJ2-3; 7 nucleotides agree with TRBD1. CDR3 residues: CASSWGTATDTQYF. The CDR3 DNA sequence: TGTGCCAGCAGCTGGGGGACAGCCACAGATACGCAGTATTTT. The variable domain in full, completed from reference TRBV5-6 and TRBJ2-3, reads DAGVTQSPTHLIKTRGQQVTLRCSPKSGHDTVSWYQQALGQGPQFIFQYYEEEERQRGNFPDRFSGHQFPNYSSELNVNALLLGDSALYLCASSWGTATDTQYFGPGTRLTVL.